This T cell receptor beta chain was identified during a study of blood T cell repertoires in COVID-19. In its sample, this clone was seen a few times. In the original processing: Reference gene primer amplification yielded estimated nucleated cell counts. Only in-frame clones appear in the TCRdb table, and some are missing; sequencing was by immunoSEQ multiplex PCR. Clonal size and the V and J genes are those of that table, whereas D and trimming came from the DNA. The repertoire holds some 320,000 clones, with roughly 90% as singletons. Grouping used clinical history reported by participants in a survey and questionnaire. This TCR was sampled from a man aged 55-75 years who had recovered from COVID-19. The source material was PBMCs or T cells enriched from blood (not recorded which).

The chain's CDR3 is CASSQVAGQSYNEQFF. The CDR3 DNA reads as TGTGCCAGCAGCCAAGTCGCGGGGCAGTCCTACAATGAGCAGTTCTTC. V gene TRBV14 combines with J gene TRBJ2-1; a weak D match, TRBD2 (6 bases). Trimming left V 1 base short and J 1 base short, with 11 bases between. The germline gives CDR1 SGHDN, CDR2 FVKESK. This CDR3 is built from 16 residues.